Presented here are 3 T cell receptor beta chains from one specimen sequenced in a study of T cell clonotyping in hematopoietic cell transplantation. Sequenced by immunoSEQ multiplex PCR; TCRdb stores in-frame clones only, minus some. This sample has several thousand clones, with 66% found just once. Sample: peripheral blood mononuclear cells, taken 100 days after allogeneic stem cell transplant. The source of these receptors is a male patient between 60 and 69 years old who had an allogeneic stem cell transplant from an unrelated donor, so the T cells may come from the graft donor. Some clones in this sample may be carry-over from other donors' samples.

In its sample, this clone ranks as medium-sized. This rearrangement joins TRBV6-5 to TRBJ2-1; D gene ambiguous. V lost 2 bases to trimming and J lost 9 bases, with 8 bases between them. Germline lookup yields CDR1 MNHEY and CDR2 SVGAGI. CDR3 length: 12 residues. The CDR3 coding sequence is TGTGCCAGCAGTTACGGTGACTCTGAGCAGTTCTTC. This translates into CASSYGDSEQFF.

The chain recombines TRBV30 with TRBJ2-2; D unresolved. The CDR3 is made up of 14 amino acids. Germline CDR1 is GTSNPN and CDR2 is SVGIG (reference sequence). V was shortened by 2 bases and J by 0 bases, with 7 bases between the two germline ends. The CDR3 spells CAWSKLANTGELFF. The CDR3 coding sequence is TGTGCCTGGAGTAAGCTCGCGAACACCGGGGAGCTGTTTTTT.

This clone is medium-sized within its sample. The chain carries TRBV2 and TRBJ2-7; 9 bases match TRBD1. Germline V gene data show CDR1 as SNHLY and CDR2 as FYNNEI. The junction had 11 bases not matched to a gene; V was cut back by 2 bases and J by 3 bases. There are 17 residues in the CDR3. The CDR3 spells CASSEFWDRVTFYEQYF. In DNA, the CDR3 is TGTGCCAGCAGTGAATTTTGGGACAGGGTCACGTTCTACGAGCAGTACTTC. Full variable domain (remainder filled in from reference TRBV2 and TRBJ2-7): EPEVTQTPSHQVTQMGQEVILRCVPISNHLYFYWYRQILGQKVEFLVSFYNNEISEKSEIFDDQFSVERPDGSNFTLKIRSTKLEDSAMYFCASSEFWDRVTFYEQYFGPGTRLTVT.